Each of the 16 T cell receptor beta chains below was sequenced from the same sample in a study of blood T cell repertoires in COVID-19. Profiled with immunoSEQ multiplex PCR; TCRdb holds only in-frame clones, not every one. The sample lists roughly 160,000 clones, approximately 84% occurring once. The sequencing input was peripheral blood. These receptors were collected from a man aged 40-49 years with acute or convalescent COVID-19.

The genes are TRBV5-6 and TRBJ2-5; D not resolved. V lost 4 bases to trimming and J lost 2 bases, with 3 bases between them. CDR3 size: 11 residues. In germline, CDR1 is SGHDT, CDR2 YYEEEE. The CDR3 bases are TGTGCCAGCAGCACACAAGAGACCCAGTACTTC. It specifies CASSTQETQYF.

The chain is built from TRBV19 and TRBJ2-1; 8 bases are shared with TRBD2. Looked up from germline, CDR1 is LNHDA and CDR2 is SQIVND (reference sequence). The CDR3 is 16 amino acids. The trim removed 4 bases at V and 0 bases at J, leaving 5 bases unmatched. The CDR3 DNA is TGTGCCAGTAGTAGAACTAGCGGAGCCTCCTACAATGAGCAGTTCTTC. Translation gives CASSRTSGASYNEQFF.

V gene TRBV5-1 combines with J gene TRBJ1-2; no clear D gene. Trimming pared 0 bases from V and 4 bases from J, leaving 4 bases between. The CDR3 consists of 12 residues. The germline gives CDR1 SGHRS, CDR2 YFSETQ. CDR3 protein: CASSLGLYGYTF. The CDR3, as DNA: TGCGCCAGCAGCTTGGGGCTCTATGGCTACACCTTC.

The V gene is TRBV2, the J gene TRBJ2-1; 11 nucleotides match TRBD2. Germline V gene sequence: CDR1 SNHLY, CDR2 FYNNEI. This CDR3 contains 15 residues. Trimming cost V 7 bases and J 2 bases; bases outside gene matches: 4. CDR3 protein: CASTLAGGTYNEQFF. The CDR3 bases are TGTGCCAGCACGCTAGCGGGGGGAACCTACAATGAGCAGTTCTTC.

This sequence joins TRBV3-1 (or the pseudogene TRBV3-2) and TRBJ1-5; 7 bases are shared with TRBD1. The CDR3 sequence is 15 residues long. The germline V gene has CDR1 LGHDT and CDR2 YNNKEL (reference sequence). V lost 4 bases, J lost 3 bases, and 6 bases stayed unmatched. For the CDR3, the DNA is TGTGCCAGCAGCCCCCAGGGGGGTTCCAATCAGCCCCAGCATTTT. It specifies CASSPQGGSNQPQHF.

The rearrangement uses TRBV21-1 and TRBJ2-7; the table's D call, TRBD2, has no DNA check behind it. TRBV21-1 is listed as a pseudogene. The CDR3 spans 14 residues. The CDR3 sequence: CASSKGLVEYEQYF. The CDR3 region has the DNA TGTGCCAGCAGCAAAGGACTAGTAGAGTACGAGCAGTACTTC.

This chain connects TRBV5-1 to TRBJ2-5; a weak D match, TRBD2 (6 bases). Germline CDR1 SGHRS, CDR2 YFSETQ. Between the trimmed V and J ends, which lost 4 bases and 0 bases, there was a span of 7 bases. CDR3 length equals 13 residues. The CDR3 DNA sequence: TGCGCCAGCAGCCGGGGGTACCAAGAGACCCAGTACTTC. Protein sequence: CASSRGYQETQYF.

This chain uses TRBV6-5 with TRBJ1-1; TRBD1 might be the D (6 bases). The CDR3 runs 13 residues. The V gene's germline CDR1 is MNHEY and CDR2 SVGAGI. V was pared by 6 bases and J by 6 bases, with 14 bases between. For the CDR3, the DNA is TGTGCCAGCAGGGGGGCGGATACCGCTGAAGCTTTCTTT. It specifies CASRGADTAEAFF.

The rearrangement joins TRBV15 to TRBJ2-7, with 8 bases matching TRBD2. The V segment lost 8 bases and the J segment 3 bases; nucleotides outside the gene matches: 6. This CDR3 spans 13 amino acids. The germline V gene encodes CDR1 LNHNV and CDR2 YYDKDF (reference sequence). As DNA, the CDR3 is TGTGCCACCCGAGCGGGGGACGGCTACGAGCAGTACTTC. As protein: CATRAGDGYEQYF.

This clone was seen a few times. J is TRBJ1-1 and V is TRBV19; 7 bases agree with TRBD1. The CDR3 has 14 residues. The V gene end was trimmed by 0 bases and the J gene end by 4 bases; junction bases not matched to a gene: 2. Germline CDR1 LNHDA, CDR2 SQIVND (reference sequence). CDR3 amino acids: CASSIDQGGTEAFF. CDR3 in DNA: TGTGCCAGTAGTATAGATCAGGGGGGCACTGAAGCTTTCTTT.

CDR3 nucleotide sequence: TGCAGTGCCAGTTTGTCAGGAGAGACCCAGTACTTC. It is translated as CSASLSGETQYF. The chain is built from TRBV20-1 and TRBJ2-5; D unclear. Germline V gene sequence: CDR1 DFQATT, CDR2 SNEGSKA (reference sequence). The CDR3 is 12 residues long. The V end was cut by 6 bases, the J end by 4 bases, with 12 bases between.

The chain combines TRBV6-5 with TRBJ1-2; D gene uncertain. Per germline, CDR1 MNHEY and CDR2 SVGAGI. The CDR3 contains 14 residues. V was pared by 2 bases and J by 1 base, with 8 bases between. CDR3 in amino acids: CASSYNSDNYGYTF. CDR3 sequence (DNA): TGTGCCAGCAGTTACAACAGTGATAACTATGGCTACACCTTC.

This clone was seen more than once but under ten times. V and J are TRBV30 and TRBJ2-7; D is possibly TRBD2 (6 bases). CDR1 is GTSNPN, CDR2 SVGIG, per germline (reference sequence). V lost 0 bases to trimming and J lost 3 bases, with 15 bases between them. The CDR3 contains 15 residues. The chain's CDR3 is CAWSVSLAAGYEQYF. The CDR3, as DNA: TGTGCCTGGAGTGTAAGTCTAGCAGCGGGCTACGAGCAGTACTTC.

CDR3 amino acids: CASSSTAGGNEQFF. The DNA of the CDR3 is TGTGCCAGCAGCTCTACCGCAGGGGGCAATGAGCAGTTCTTC. This chain uses TRBV11-2 with TRBJ2-1; 7 nucleotides match TRBD1. The V gene's germline CDR1 is SGHAT and CDR2 FQNNGV. CDR3 size: 14 residues. With 4 bases clipped from V and 6 bases from J, the junction kept 6 bases outside the gene matches.

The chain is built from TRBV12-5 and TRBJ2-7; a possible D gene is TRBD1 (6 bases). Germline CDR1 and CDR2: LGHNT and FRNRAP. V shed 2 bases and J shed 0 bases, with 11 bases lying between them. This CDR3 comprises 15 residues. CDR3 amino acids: CASGLSADSSYEQYF. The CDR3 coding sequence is TGTGCTAGTGGTTTGTCGGCGGACAGCTCCTACGAGCAGTACTTC.

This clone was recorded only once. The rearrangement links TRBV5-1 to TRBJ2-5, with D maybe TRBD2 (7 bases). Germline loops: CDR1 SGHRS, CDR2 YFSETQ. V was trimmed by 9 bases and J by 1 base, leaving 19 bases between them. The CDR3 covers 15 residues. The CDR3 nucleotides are TGCGCCACTTCCCTTGGTGGGGGGGCCCAAGAGACCCAGTACTTC. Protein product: CATSLGGGAQETQYF.